This note documents a single T cell receptor (beta chain) sequence. What it binds is unknown. This sample was taken from a study of cytomegalovirus exposure and HLA in healthy donors. Looking at the study overall: An early data release held 79 million or so unique TCRs from HLA-typed donors.

Trimming shortened V by 5 bases and J by 1 base, and 9 bases separated the two germline ends. The CDR3 totals 14 residues. Germline CDR1 reads SGHRS; CDR2 reads YFSETQ. Whole-study findings and limits: The majority of TCR sequences were rare, yet some public TCRs appeared in many donors. Later findings reportedly placed an Asian-associated ancestry cluster below the approximately 620-donor mean for N-insertions.

A multiplex PCR was run with 60 Vbeta primers and 13 Jbeta primers. Produced via immunoSEQ multiplex PCR; TCRdb's table is partial and in-frame only. This repertoire includes 130,000 or so clones. The J gene is TRBJ2-2, the V gene TRBV5-1, with D maybe TRBD1 (5 bases). The sequenced sample was PBMCs. The clonotype originates from a young woman in good health and CMV-seronegative. DNA for the CDR3: TGCGCCAGCAGACAAACAGGGAACACCGGGGAGCTGTTTTTT. Translated: CASRQTGNTGELFF. Full variable domain (rest looked up from reference TRBV5-1 and TRBJ2-2): KAGVTQTPRYLIKTRGQQVTLSCSPISGHRSVSWYQQTPGQGLQFLFEYFSETQRNKGNFPGRFSGRQFSNSRSEMNVSTLELGDSALYLCASRQTGNTGELFFGEGSRLTVL.